This paragraph covers one T cell receptor (beta chain) sequence. This sample stems from a study of blood T cell repertoires in COVID-19. Study details: Acute and convalescent COVID-19 specimens originated in the United States, Italy and Spain. Sources were T cells, B-cell-depleted T cells, or PBMCs; the material itself was cDNA or gDNA.

V was shortened by 2 bases and J by 0 bases, with 11 bases between the two germline ends. The germline V gene has CDR1 SGHVS and CDR2 FQNEAQ. This CDR3 is built from 16 residues. How the authors handled the data: Reference gene primers were amplified, and this amplification served to estimate nucleated cell counts. Using immunoSEQ multiplex PCR, the repertoire was profiled, and TCRdb retains in-frame clones only, with some absent. That table supplies the V and J calls and clone size; D and trimming were determined from the DNA. The table lists about 68,000 clones, 85% of them singletons. Sequencing was carried out using peripheral blood. The chain uses TRBV7-8 and TRBJ2-1; a weak D match, TRBD2 (5 bases). The TCR comes from a man between 45 and 60 years old with acute or convalescent COVID-19. The CDR3 nucleotides are TGTGCCAGCAGCTTAACTGTCCGGGGCTCCTACAATGAGCAGTTCTTC. It is translated as CASSLTVRGSYNEQFF.